Below, one T cell receptor beta chain is given with its context. The sample comes from a study of blood T cell repertoires in COVID-19. In the study overall: The United States, Italy and Spain were the sources of the acute and convalescent COVID-19 samples.

Original analysis: Estimated nucleated cell counts came from reference gene primer amplification. Clones were sequenced by immunoSEQ multiplex PCR, and TCRdb holds only the in-frame ones, with some missing. The D gene and trimming were derived from the DNA, and the V and J assignments and clone size from that table. The top ten hold about 5.3% of the sample, which has under 200,000 clones, 81% seen once. Study members were between about 18 and 95 years old and lived in 24 US regions. Cohort placement rested on clinical history that participants reported themselves. The V gene's germline CDR1 is SNHLY and CDR2 FYNNEI. V lost 5 bases to trimming and J lost 7 bases; unmatched junction nucleotides: 6. The CDR3 is made up of 13 amino acids.

J is TRBJ2-7 and V is TRBV2; 9 nucleotides line up with TRBD2. The material sequenced was PBMCs or T cells enriched from blood (not recorded which). The receptor was isolated from a woman in her thirties or forties with acute COVID-19. The CDR3 DNA is TGTGCCAGCAGTCCTAGCGGGATGGGTGAGCAGTACTTC. As protein: CASSPSGMGEQYF.